This T cell receptor beta chain was sequenced in a study of shared clonotypes between healthy human individuals. Only CD45RO-negative cells positively selected for CCR7 counted as naive CD8 cells, so terminally differentiated effector memory CD45RA+ cells were excluded. Only in-frame clones appear in the TCRdb table, and some are missing; sequencing was by immunoSEQ multiplex PCR. The sample consists of some 740,000 clones, 80% to 95% of them appearing once. Germline V lookup: CDR1 ENHRY, CDR2 SYGVKD. Trimming removed 6 bases from V and 3 bases from J, with 12 bases in between. The CDR3 covers 14 residues.

The clonotype comes from a man aged 30-40 years in good health. Sequencing used naive CD8+ T cells sorted from blood. The rearrangement links TRBV10-3 to TRBJ2-1; D is unresolved. CDR3: CAIRAGPDYNEQFF. The CDR3 DNA follows: TGTGCCATCAGGGCAGGACCGGACTACAATGAGCAGTTCTTC.